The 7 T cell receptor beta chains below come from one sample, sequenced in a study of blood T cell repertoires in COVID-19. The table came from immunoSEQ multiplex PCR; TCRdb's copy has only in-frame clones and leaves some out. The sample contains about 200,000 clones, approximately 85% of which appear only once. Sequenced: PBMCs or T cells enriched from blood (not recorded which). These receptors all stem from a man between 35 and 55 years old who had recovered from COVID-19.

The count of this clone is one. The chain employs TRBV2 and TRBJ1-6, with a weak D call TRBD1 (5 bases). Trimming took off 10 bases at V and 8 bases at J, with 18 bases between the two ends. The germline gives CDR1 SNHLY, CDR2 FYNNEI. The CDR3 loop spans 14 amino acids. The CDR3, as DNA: TGTGCCAACGGCCTGACGGGGGGAGATTCACCCCTCCACTTT. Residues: CANGLTGGDSPLHF.

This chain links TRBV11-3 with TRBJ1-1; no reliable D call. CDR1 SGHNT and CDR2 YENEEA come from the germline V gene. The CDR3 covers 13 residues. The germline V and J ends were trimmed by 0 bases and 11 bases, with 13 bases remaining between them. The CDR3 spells CASSLEYGRSAFF. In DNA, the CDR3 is TGTGCCAGCAGCTTAGAATATGGCCGTTCGGCTTTCTTT.

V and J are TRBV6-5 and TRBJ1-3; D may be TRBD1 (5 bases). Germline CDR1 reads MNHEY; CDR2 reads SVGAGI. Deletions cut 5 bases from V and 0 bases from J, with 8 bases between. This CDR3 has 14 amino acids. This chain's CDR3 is CASSTDNSGNTIYF. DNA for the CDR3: TGTGCCAGCAGTACGGACAACTCTGGAAACACCATATATTTT.

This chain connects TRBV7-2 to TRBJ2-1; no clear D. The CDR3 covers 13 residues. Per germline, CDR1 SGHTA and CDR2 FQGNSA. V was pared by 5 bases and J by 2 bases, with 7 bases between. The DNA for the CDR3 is TGTGCCAGCAGCATAACAGCCTACAATGAGCAGTTCTTC. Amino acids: CASSITAYNEQFF. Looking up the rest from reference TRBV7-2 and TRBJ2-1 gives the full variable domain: GAGVSQSPSNKVTEKGKDVELRCDPISGHTALYWYRQSLGQGLEFLIYFQGNSAPDKSGLPSDRFSAERTGGSVSTLTIQRTQQEDSAVYLCASSITAYNEQFFGPGTRLTVL.

CDR3 coding DNA: TGTGCCAGCAGCAAAGGGAAGCGGAATTCCTACAATGAGCAGTTCTTC. It codes for CASSKGKRNSYNEQFF. The chain combines TRBV21-1 with TRBJ2-1; the D call of TRBD2 is as the table states it, not checked on the DNA. TRBV21-1 is recorded as a pseudogene. CDR3 length: 16 amino acids.

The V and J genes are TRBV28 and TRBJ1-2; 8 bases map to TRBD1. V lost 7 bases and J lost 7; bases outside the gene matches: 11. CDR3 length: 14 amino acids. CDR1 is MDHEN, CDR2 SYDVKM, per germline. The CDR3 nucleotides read TGTGCCAGCACCGTCCCGGGACAGGCCGGTGGCTACACCTTC. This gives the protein CASTVPGQAGGYTF.

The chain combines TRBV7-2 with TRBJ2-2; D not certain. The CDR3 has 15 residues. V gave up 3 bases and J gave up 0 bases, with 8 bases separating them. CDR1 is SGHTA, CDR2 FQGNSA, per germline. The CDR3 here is CASSFVATNTGELFF. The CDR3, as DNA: TGTGCCAGCAGCTTTGTAGCCACGAACACCGGGGAGCTGTTTTTT.